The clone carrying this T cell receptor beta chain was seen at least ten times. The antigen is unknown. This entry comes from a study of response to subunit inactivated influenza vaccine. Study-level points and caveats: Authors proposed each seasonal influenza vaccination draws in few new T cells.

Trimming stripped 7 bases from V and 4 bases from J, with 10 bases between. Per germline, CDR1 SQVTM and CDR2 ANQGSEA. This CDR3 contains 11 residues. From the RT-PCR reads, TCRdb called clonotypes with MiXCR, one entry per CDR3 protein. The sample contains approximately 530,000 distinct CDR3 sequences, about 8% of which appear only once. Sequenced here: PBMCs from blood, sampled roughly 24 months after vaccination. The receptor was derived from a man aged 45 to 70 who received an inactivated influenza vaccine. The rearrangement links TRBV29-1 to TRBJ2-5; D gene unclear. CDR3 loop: CSAQDGETQYF. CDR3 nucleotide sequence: TGCAGCGCCCAAGACGGAGAGACCCAGTACTTC. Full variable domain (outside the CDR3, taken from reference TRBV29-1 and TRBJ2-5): SAVISQKPSRDICQRGTSLTIQCQVDSQVTMMFWYRQQPGQSLTLIATANQGSEATYESGFVIDKFPISRPNLTFSTLTVSNMSPEDSSIYLCSAQDGETQYFGPGTRLLVL.